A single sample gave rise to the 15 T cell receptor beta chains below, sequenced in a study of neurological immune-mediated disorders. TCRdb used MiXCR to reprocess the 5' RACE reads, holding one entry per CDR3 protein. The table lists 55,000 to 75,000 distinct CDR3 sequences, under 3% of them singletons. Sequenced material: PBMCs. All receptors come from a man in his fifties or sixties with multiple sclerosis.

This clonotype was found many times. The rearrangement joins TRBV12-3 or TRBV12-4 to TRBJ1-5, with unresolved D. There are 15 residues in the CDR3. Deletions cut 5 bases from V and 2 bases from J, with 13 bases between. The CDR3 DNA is TGTGCCAGCAGTCCCTCCGGAATTGGCAATCAGCCCCAGCATTTT. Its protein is CASSPSGIGNQPQHF.

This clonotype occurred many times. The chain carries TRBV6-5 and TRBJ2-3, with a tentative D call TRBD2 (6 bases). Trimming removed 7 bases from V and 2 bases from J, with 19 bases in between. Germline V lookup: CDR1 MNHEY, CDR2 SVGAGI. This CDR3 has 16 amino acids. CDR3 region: CASTPRWGDPTDTQYF. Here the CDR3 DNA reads TGTGCCAGCACCCCCCGATGGGGGGACCCCACAGATACGCAGTATTTT.

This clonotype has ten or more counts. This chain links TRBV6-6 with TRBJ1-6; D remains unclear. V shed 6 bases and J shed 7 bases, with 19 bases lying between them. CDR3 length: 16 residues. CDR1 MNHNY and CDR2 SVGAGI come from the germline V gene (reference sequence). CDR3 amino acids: CASSKGTTPGNSPLHF. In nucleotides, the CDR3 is TGTGCCAGCAGCAAGGGAACGACCCCCGGGAATTCACCCCTCCACTTT.

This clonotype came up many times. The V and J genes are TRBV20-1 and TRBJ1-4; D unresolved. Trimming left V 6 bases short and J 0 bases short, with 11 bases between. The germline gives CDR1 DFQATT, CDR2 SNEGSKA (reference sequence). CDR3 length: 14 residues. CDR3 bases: TGCAGTGCCACATCCCTTTCAACTAATGAAAAACTGTTTTTT. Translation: CSATSLSTNEKLFF.

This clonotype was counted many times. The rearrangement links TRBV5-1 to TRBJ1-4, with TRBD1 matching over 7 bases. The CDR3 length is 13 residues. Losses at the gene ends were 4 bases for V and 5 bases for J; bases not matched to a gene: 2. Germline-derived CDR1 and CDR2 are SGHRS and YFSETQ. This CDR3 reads CASSPGQNEKLFF. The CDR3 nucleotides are TGCGCCAGCAGCCCGGGACAGAATGAAAAACTGTTTTTT.

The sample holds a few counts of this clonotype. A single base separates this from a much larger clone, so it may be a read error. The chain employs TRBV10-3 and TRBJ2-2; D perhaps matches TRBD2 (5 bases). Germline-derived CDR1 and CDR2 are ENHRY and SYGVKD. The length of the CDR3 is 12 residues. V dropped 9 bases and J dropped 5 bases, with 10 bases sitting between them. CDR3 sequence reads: CAIRTDTGELFF. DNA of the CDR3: TGTGCCATTAGGACTGATACCGGGGAGCTGTTTTTT.

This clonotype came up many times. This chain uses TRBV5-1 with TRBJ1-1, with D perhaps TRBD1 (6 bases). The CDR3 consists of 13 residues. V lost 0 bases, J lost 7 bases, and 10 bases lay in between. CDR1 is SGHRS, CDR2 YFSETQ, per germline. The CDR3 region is CASSLAGASEAFF. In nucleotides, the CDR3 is TGCGCCAGCAGCTTGGCAGGGGCGAGTGAAGCTTTCTTT.

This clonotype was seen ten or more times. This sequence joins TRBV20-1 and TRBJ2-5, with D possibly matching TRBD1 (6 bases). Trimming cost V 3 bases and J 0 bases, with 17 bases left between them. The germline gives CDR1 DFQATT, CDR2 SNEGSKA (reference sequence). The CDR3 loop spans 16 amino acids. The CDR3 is CSARPGTSTHQETQYF. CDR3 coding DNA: TGCAGTGCTAGGCCCGGGACATCGACCCACCAAGAGACCCAGTACTTC.

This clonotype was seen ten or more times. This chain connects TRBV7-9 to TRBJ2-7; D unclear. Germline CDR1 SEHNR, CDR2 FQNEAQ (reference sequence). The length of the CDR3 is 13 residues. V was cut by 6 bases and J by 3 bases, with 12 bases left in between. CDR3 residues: CASSRSGDYEQYF. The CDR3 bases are TGTGCCAGCAGTCGGAGTGGCGACTACGAGCAGTACTTC.

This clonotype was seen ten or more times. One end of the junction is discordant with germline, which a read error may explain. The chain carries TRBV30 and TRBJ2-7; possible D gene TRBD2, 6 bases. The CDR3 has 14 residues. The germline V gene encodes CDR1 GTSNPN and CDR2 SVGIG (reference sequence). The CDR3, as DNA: TGTGCCGGGAGGACCGGACGTAACTCCTACGAGCAGTACTTC. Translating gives CAGRTGRNSYEQYF.

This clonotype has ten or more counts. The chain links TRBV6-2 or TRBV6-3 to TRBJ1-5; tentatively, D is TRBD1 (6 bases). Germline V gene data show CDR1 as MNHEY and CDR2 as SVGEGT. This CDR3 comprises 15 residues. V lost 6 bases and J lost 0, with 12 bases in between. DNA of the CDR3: TGTGCCAGCAGAGGACAGTCCTATAGCAATCAGCCCCAGCATTTT. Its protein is CASRGQSYSNQPQHF.

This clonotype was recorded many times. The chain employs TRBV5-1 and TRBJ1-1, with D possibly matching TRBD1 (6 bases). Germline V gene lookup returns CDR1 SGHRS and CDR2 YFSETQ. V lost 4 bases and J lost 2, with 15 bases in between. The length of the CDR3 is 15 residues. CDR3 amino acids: CASSQLPGVNTEAFF. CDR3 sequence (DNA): TGCGCCAGCAGCCAGCTGCCAGGGGTCAACACTGAAGCTTTCTTT.

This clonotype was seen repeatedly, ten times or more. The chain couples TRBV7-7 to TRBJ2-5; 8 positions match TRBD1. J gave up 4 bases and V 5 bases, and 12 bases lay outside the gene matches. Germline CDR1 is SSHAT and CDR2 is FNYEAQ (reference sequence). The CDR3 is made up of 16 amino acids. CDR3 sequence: CASSLGETGQGETQYF. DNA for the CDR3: TGTGCCAGCAGCCTGGGGGAGACTGGACAGGGAGAGACCCAGTACTTC.

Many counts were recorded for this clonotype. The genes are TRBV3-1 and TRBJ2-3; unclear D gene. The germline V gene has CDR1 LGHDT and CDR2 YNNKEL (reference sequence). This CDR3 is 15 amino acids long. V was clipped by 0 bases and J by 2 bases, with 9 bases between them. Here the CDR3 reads CASSQDAVTTDTQYF. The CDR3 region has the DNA TGTGCCAGCAGCCAAGATGCGGTAACCACAGATACGCAGTATTTT.

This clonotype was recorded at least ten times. The chain's CDR3 is CAIWGGWSAEQYF. DNA for the CDR3: TGTGCCATCTGGGGAGGGTGGTCTGCCGAGCAGTACTTC. This chain connects TRBV10-3 to TRBJ2-7; 7 bases agree with TRBD2. Per the germline V gene, CDR1 is ENHRY and CDR2 is SYGVKD. The junction had 10 bases not matched to a gene; V was cut back by 8 bases and J by 6 bases. The CDR3 spans 13 residues.